One TCR beta chain is described in this entry. This clone was counted a few times. The antigen this receptor binds is unknown. No clone much larger than this one lies a single base away; base qualities are absent. Genomic DNA was extracted from sorted cells for sequencing of the TCRbeta CDR3 region. The immunoSEQ Assay was used for sequencing of TCRbeta CDR3 regions. This is the immuneACCESS table as TCRdb keeps it, with only in-frame sequences that have V and J called. A part of the clones is gone; compared with another copy, unresolved V genes explain less than half, and the rest is unexplained. The sample table contains 60,000 or so clones; only one count was recorded for 75% to 90% of them. The top ten hold 4.8% of the sample. The trial excluded patients who had a history of autoimmune disease or who were on systemic immunosuppression. Peripheral blood for TCR sequencing was collected from all dose cohorts at baseline, on cycle 4 day 1, and on cycle 7 day 1. Samples were obtained from an open-label, multicenter, first-in-human phase I dose-escalation trial of ivuxolimab. The trial enrolled adults with locally advanced or metastatic head and neck squamous cell, hepatocellular, melanoma or renal cell carcinoma. Before TCR sequencing, CD4+ T cells and CD8+ T cells were sorted from peripheral blood as separate populations.

The sample is drawn from a study of OX40 agonist ivuxolimab in advanced cancers. Study-wide context: Ivuxolimab was an agonistic, fully human IgG2 monoclonal antibody directed against OX40 (CD134), a costimulatory receptor. Of the approximately 50 dose-escalation patients, hepatocellular carcinoma was present in about 20, melanoma in roughly 15, renal cell carcinoma in 9 and head and neck cancer in 9. A male proportion of 82.7% and a mean age of approximately 62 years, ranging from about 20 to 80, were recorded for the dose-escalation cohort. Peripheral TCRbeta sequencing was intended to test whether TCR sequence diversity was altered and clonal T-cell expansion was caused by ivuxolimab. Partial responses were achieved by three dose-escalation patients, of whom one had hepatocellular carcinoma and two had cutaneous melanoma. The paper reports the monotherapy dose-escalation portion (N of about 54 patients) of the phase I ivuxolimab trial. Prior anti-PD-1, anti-PD-L1 or anti-CTLA-4 therapy was permitted, and about two fifths of dose-escalation patients had received checkpoint inhibitors. Intravenous ivuxolimab was administered to patients every 2 weeks at six dose levels: 0.01, 0.1, 0.3, 1.5, 3 and 10 mg/kg. Results the study describes overall, beyond this receptor: Low levels of normalized T-cell clonal expansion were also seen in some patients who did not respond. The antigen specificity of the clonally expanded peripheral T cells was not determined. At doses of 0.1 to 3.0 mg/kg, clonal expansion of both CD4+ and CD8+ T cells in blood was seen between baseline and week 6. In the 0.1-3.0 mg/kg groups, partial responders were among the patients with the lowest normalized peripheral clonal expansion, particularly in CD8+ T cells. On average, CD8+ T cells showed more expanded clones than CD4+ T cells after ivuxolimab.

The germline V gene yields SQVTM for CDR1 and ANQGSEA for CDR2. The CDR3 goes from the cysteine to the phenylalanine over 14 residues. Just the 42-base CDR3 DNA is kept, in frame starting at base 1. V loses 6 bases at its end and J loses 3 bases; junction bases beyond the gene matches: 8. The input for sequencing was CD4+ or CD8+ T cells sorted from blood, taken in a trial of the OX40 agonist ivuxolimab. The V gene is TRBV29-1 and the J gene is TRBJ1-5; 7 bases in the middle match TRBD1. The TCR sequence derives from an adult with an advanced solid tumor such as melanoma, head and neck, liver or kidney cancer. This receptor carries the CDR3 CSVRQGDLNQPQHF. In nucleotide form, the sequence is TGCAGCGTGCGACAGGGCGATCTCAATCAGCCCCAGCATTTT.